This TCR beta chain was obtained from a study of T cell repertoires in cytomegalovirus infection. Study-level background: Both CMV infection and a matching HLA type were indicated by public TCR beta signatures.

The CDR3 loop spans 17 amino acids. Germline trimming cut 0 bases from V and 3 bases from J; bases unmatched to any gene: 5. Germline V gene sequence: CDR1 LNHNV, CDR2 YYDKDF (reference sequence). In TCRdb, the reads were re-called with MiXCR into one record per CDR3 protein. The data contain under 850,000 distinct CDR3 sequences, approximately 34% of them seen just once; the ten biggest clones take up roughly 2.9%. The sample taken for sequencing was PBMCs. This clonotype originated in a human donor in good health (CMV status not recorded). Some clones in this sample may be carry-over from other donors' samples. The rearrangement joins TRBV15 to TRBJ2-1, with 10 bases identical to TRBD2. In DNA, the CDR3 is TGTGCCACCAGCAGAGATTCAAGCGGGAGGGTCTACAATGAGCAGTTCTTC. Translation: CATSRDSSGRVYNEQFF.